Each of the 31 T cell receptor beta chains below was sequenced from the same sample in a study of OX40 agonist ivuxolimab in advanced cancers. Profiled with immunoSEQ multiplex PCR; TCRdb holds only in-frame clones, not every one. The sample comprises around 30,000 clones, around 84% of which are singletons, and around 2.5% rests with the top ten. This specimen consisted of CD4+ or CD8+ T cells sorted from blood, obtained in a trial of the OX40 agonist ivuxolimab. Receptors were obtained from an adult with an advanced solid tumor such as melanoma, head and neck, liver or kidney cancer.

The V gene is TRBV30, the J gene TRBJ2-7, with TRBD1 matching 7 bases. The CDR3 is made up of 15 amino acids. The V segment lost 2 bases and the J segment 0 bases; nucleotides outside the gene matches: 7. The V gene's germline CDR1 is GTSNPN and CDR2 SVGIG (reference sequence). Here the CDR3 DNA reads TGTGCCTGGAGTCGGGGACAGACCAACTCCTACGAGCAGTACTTC. Amino acids: CAWSRGQTNSYEQYF.

The J gene is TRBJ1-6, the V gene TRBV19; D not certain. This CDR3 region has 15 residues. Trimming removed 3 bases from V and 7 bases from J, with 13 bases in between. In germline, CDR1 is LNHDA, CDR2 SQIVND (reference sequence). For the CDR3, the DNA is TGTGCCAGTAGTATGGGTCTCCAACCAAATTCACCCCTCCACTTT. It translates to CASSMGLQPNSPLHF.

The chain joins TRBV9 to TRBJ2-2; perhaps TRBD2 as D (6 bases). The germline CDR1 and CDR2 sequences are SGDLS and YYNGEE. CDR3 length: 14 residues. The V gene lost 2 bases and the J gene lost 5 bases, with 10 bases spanning the gap. The CDR3 loop reads CASSVGRTTGELFF. DNA for the CDR3: TGTGCCAGCAGCGTGGGGAGGACGACCGGGGAGCTGTTTTTT.

The chain has TRBV7-2 and TRBJ1-2; tentatively, D is TRBD1 (5 bases). V was shortened by 5 bases and J by 2 bases, with 9 bases between the two germline ends. The CDR3 has 13 residues. CDR1 is SGHTA, CDR2 FQGNSA, per germline. DNA for the CDR3: TGTGCCAGCAGCCCCGGACAAAACTATGGCTACACCTTC. Residues: CASSPGQNYGYTF. Full variable domain (missing parts from reference TRBV7-2 and TRBJ1-2): GAGVSQSPSNKVTEKGKDVELRCDPISGHTALYWYRQSLGQGLEFLIYFQGNSAPDKSGLPSDRFSAERTGGSVSTLTIQRTQQEDSAVYLCASSPGQNYGYTFGSGTRLTVV.

The V gene is TRBV5-6, the J gene TRBJ2-3; a possible D gene is TRBD1 (5 bases). Germline CDR1 SGHDT, CDR2 YYEEEE. Trimming removed 3 bases at V and 1 base at J, with 15 bases between. The CDR3 is made up of 16 amino acids. The CDR3 nucleotides are TGTGCCAGCAGCTCAGGACAAGTTAGGGGCACAGATACGCAGTATTTT. The encoded protein is CASSSGQVRGTDTQYF.

The rearrangement uses TRBV4-3 and TRBJ2-4; D unclear. Trimming stripped 0 bases from V and 4 bases from J, with 13 bases between. The V gene's germline CDR1 is LGHNA and CDR2 YSLEER. CDR3 size: 16 residues. CDR3 loop: CASSQDSLLEKNIQYF. The CDR3 DNA is TGCGCCAGCAGCCAAGATAGTTTATTGGAAAAAAACATTCAGTACTTC.

The chain employs TRBV11-2 and TRBJ1-3; D call uncertain. The CDR3 loop spans 14 amino acids. Germline CDR1 is SGHAT and CDR2 is FQNNGV. V gave up 2 bases and J gave up 0 bases, with 5 bases separating them. The CDR3 loop is CASSLSDSGNTIYF. CDR3 DNA sequence: TGTGCCAGCAGCTTATCGGACTCTGGAAACACCATATATTTT. Full variable domain (missing parts from reference TRBV11-2 and TRBJ1-3): EAGVAQSPRYKIIEKRQSVAFWCNPISGHATLYWYQQILGQGPKLLIQFQNNGVVDDSQLPKDRFSAERLKGVDSTLKIQPAKLEDSAVYLCASSLSDSGNTIYFGEGSWLTVV.

The chain has TRBV14 and TRBJ2-2; D uncertain. This CDR3 region has 14 residues. CDR1 and CDR2 (germline): SGHDN, FVKESK. V was trimmed by 0 bases and J by 5 bases, leaving 7 bases between them. CDR3 loop: CASSQDAGTGELFF. Here the CDR3 DNA reads TGTGCCAGCAGCCAAGATGCCGGGACCGGGGAGCTGTTTTTT.

This clone was counted a single time. The chain carries TRBV5-5 and TRBJ1-1; TRBD1 might be the D (5 bases). The CDR3 is made up of 13 amino acids. V shed 4 bases and J shed 2 bases, with 9 bases lying between them. Germline CDR1 reads SGHKS; CDR2 reads YYEKEE (reference sequence). CDR3 sequence (DNA): TGTGCCAGCAGCGCAGGGTATAACACTGAAGCTTTCTTT. This encodes CASSAGYNTEAFF.

This chain uses TRBV7-2 with TRBJ2-1, with 11 bases aligning to TRBD2. The CDR3 is 18 residues long. Germline assignment: CDR1 SGHTA and CDR2 FQGNSA. With V trimmed by 1 base and J by 7 bases, 12 bases remained unmatched. The CDR3 DNA is TGTGCCAGCAGCTTAGGGTCCCCGGGACTAGCGGAACAGAATGAGCAGTTCTTC. Translating gives CASSLGSPGLAEQNEQFF.

In its sample, this clone was seen a few times. The V and J genes are TRBV28 and TRBJ2-7; 9 nucleotides align to TRBD1. The junction had 8 bases not matched to a gene; V was cut back by 5 bases and J by 6 bases. The CDR3 is made up of 14 amino acids. Germline CDR1 MDHEN, CDR2 SYDVKM. DNA for the CDR3: TGTGCCAGCAGTCGAGGGGACAGGGTAAGCGAGCAGTACTTC. It encodes CASSRGDRVSEQYF.

This clone appeared a few times. This chain uses TRBV5-5 with TRBJ1-5, with 7 positions matching TRBD1. The germline CDR1 and CDR2 sequences are SGHKS and YYEKEE (reference sequence). Trimming removed 4 bases from V and 1 base from J; junction bases left unmatched: 8. The CDR3 is 16 residues long. CDR3 bases: TGTGCCAGCAGCGGCGGACAGGTCAACAGCAATCAGCCCCAGCATTTT. Encoded protein: CASSGGQVNSNQPQHF.

Turning to this clone: The germline gene is not matched at one end of the junction; a read error may be the cause. The chain combines TRBV28 with TRBJ1-5, with D possibly matching TRBD1 (6 bases). The CDR3 spans 14 residues. Germline values: CDR1 MDHEN, CDR2 SYDVKM. This CDR3 is CASGTPSSYQPQHF. CDR3 DNA sequence: TGTGCCAGCGGGACACCGTCTAGCTATCAGCCCCAGCATTTT.

The rearrangement links TRBV28 to TRBJ1-5, with 7 nucleotides matching TRBD1. The V gene's germline CDR1 is MDHEN and CDR2 SYDVKM. The junction had 9 bases not matched to a gene; V was cut back by 6 bases and J by 4 bases. The CDR3 covers 15 residues. CDR3 in DNA: TGTGCCAGCAGCTCCAATACAGGGGTAAATCAGCCCCAGCATTTT. Translated: CASSSNTGVNQPQHF. Supplemented by reference TRBV28 and TRBJ1-5, the full variable domain reads DVKVTQSSRYLVKRTGEKVFLECVQDMDHENMFWYRQDPGLGLRLIYFSYDVKMKEKGDIPEGYSVSREKKERFSLILESASTNQTSMYLCASSSNTGVNQPQHFGDGTRLSIL.

This clone was counted a few times. As DNA, the CDR3 is TGCGCCAGCAGCTTCAGCTCAGATACGCAGTATTTT. Protein: CASSFSSDTQYF. The rearrangement links TRBV5-1 to TRBJ2-3; unclear D gene. This CDR3 contains 12 residues. Germline CDR1 is SGHRS and CDR2 is YFSETQ. Trimming cost V 2 bases and J 4 bases, with 5 bases left between them.

The chain is built from TRBV10-3 and TRBJ2-5; 10 nucleotides align to TRBD2. With 5 bases clipped from V and 5 bases from J, the junction kept 14 bases outside the gene matches. The germline V gene encodes CDR1 ENHRY and CDR2 SYGVKD. CDR3 length: 17 residues. The CDR3 reads CAISRASGGQTEETQYF. In DNA form, the CDR3 reads TGTGCCATCAGTAGGGCTAGCGGGGGTCAGACGGAGGAGACCCAGTACTTC.

This rearrangement joins TRBV7-3 to TRBJ2-1, with D maybe TRBD1 (6 bases). CDR1 SGHTA and CDR2 FQGTGA come from the germline V gene. This CDR3 is built from 13 residues. Trimming took off 5 bases at V and 9 bases at J, with 14 bases between the two ends. CDR3 sequence reads: CASSIQGKGEQFF. For the CDR3, the DNA is TGTGCCAGCAGCATACAGGGAAAGGGTGAGCAGTTCTTC.

CDR3 sequence: CASSPKPNTEAFF. The CDR3 bases are TGTGCCAGCAGCCCCAAACCCAACACTGAAGCTTTCTTT. This chain uses TRBV7-2 with TRBJ1-1; the D is unclear. The germline V gene has CDR1 SGHTA and CDR2 FQGNSA. The V end was cut by 5 bases, the J end by 2 bases, with 9 bases between. This CDR3 has 13 residues.

As for this clone: One end of the junction does not line up with germline, which may come from a read error. The rearrangement links TRBV4-1 to TRBJ1-1, with D unresolved. CDR3 length: 16 residues. Germline V lookup: CDR1 MGHRA, CDR2 YSYEKL. CDR3 DNA: TGCGCCAGCAGCCTACGTTTGGACGGCTTGAACACTGAAGTTTTCTTT. It translates to CASSLRLDGLNTEVFF.

The V gene is TRBV18, the J gene TRBJ1-2; perhaps TRBD1 as D (5 bases). V lost 3 bases to trimming and J lost 5 bases, with 10 bases between them. This CDR3 is 13 amino acids long. Germline V gene data show CDR1 as KGHSH and CDR2 as LQKENI. CDR3 sequence reads: CASSPGTGYGYTF. DNA of the CDR3: TGTGCCAGCTCACCCGGGACGGGTTATGGCTACACCTTC.

The rearrangement uses TRBV29-1 and TRBJ1-2; TRBD1 agrees at 7 bases. The germline V gene encodes CDR1 SQVTM and CDR2 ANQGSEA. The CDR3 length is 15 residues. The V gene end was trimmed by 5 bases and the J gene end by 9 bases; junction bases not matched to a gene: 18. DNA of the CDR3: TGCAGCGTTCGGGACCTGGAGGGGGCACAGAGGAGCTACACCTTC. This sequence encodes CSVRDLEGAQRSYTF.

J is TRBJ2-1 and V is TRBV5-1, with D possibly TRBD2 on 5 matching bases. CDR3 length: 14 amino acids. The V gene lost 0 bases and the J gene lost 7 bases, with 11 bases spanning the gap. The germline gives CDR1 SGHRS, CDR2 YFSETQ. The CDR3 sequence: CASSLAGLHNEQFF. CDR3 sequence (DNA): TGCGCCAGCAGCTTGGCCGGACTGCATAATGAGCAGTTCTTC.

V gene TRBV7-2 combines with J gene TRBJ2-1; no reliable D call. With 1 base removed from V and 3 bases from J, the gap between germline ends came to 4 bases. The CDR3 spans 13 residues. Germline-derived CDR1 and CDR2 are SGHTA and FQGNSA. CDR3 DNA sequence: TGTGCCAGCAGCTTAGTGGTCTACAATGAGCAGTTCTTC. It yields the protein CASSLVVYNEQFF.

This sequence joins TRBV6-6 and TRBJ2-3; TRBD1 matches 10 bases. The germline CDR1 and CDR2 sequences are MNHNY and SVGAGI (reference sequence). This CDR3 contains 14 residues. The junction had 5 bases not matched to a gene; V was cut back by 6 bases and J by 5 bases. The CDR3: CASRPDRGRDTQYF. CDR3 DNA sequence: TGTGCCAGCAGACCCGACAGGGGGCGAGATACGCAGTATTTT.

CDR3 sequence reads: CSVGWGSPIGEQFF. The DNA of the CDR3 is TGCAGCGTTGGATGGGGGAGTCCCATTGGTGAGCAGTTCTTC. The V gene is TRBV29-1, the J gene TRBJ2-1; either TRBD1 or TRBD2 may fit D (5 bases each). This CDR3 is 14 amino acids long. The V and J ends lost 4 bases and 9 bases respectively, with 19 bases between them. Germline values: CDR1 SQVTM, CDR2 ANQGSEA.

This chain uses TRBV19 with TRBJ2-7, with 8 bases aligning to TRBD1. The junction had 12 bases not matched to a gene; V was cut back by 7 bases and J by 7 bases. CDR3 size: 14 residues. CDR1 is LNHDA, CDR2 SQIVND, per germline (reference sequence). The CDR3 reads CASTNAGGDTEQYF. For the CDR3, the DNA is TGTGCCAGTACCAATGCAGGGGGCGATACGGAGCAGTACTTC. Using reference TRBV19 and TRBJ2-7 for the parts outside the CDR3, the full variable domain is DGGITQSPKYLFRKEGQNVTLSCEQNLNHDAMYWYRQDPGQGLRLIYYSQIVNDFQKGDIAEGYSVSREKKESFPLTVTSAQKNPTAFYLCASTNAGGDTEQYFGPGTRLTVT.

The chain recombines TRBV6-1 with TRBJ1-5; the D is unclear. Looked up from germline, CDR1 is MNHNS and CDR2 is SASEGT. The V and J ends lost 2 bases and 7 bases respectively, with 9 bases between them. The CDR3 consists of 13 residues. CDR3 in amino acids: CASSENPGQPQHF. For the CDR3, the DNA is TGTGCCAGCAGTGAAAACCCCGGCCAGCCCCAGCATTTT.

The chain has TRBV7-2 and TRBJ2-2, with 12 nucleotides matching TRBD2. CDR3 size: 18 residues. CDR1 is SGHTA, CDR2 FQGNSA, per germline. Trimming took 3 bases from V and 4 from J; bases not matched to a gene: 9. CDR3 in amino acids: CASSFLAGGPRGTGELFF. The CDR3 bases are TGTGCCAGCAGCTTCCTAGCGGGAGGGCCCCGCGGCACCGGGGAGCTGTTTTTT. Full variable domain (outside the CDR3, taken from reference TRBV7-2 and TRBJ2-2): GAGVSQSPSNKVTEKGKDVELRCDPISGHTALYWYRQSLGQGLEFLIYFQGNSAPDKSGLPSDRFSAERTGGSVSTLTIQRTQQEDSAVYLCASSFLAGGPRGTGELFFGEGSRLTVL.

V and J are TRBV19 and TRBJ1-4, with D hard to call. The CDR3 has 13 amino acids. Germline V gene sequence: CDR1 LNHDA, CDR2 SQIVND (reference sequence). Deletions cut 5 bases from V and 6 bases from J, with 10 bases between. In nucleotides, the CDR3 is TGTGCCAGTAGTTCCCAGGAGCATGAAAAACTGTTTTTT. Amino acids: CASSSQEHEKLFF.

This chain connects TRBV7-2 to TRBJ2-3; D not certain. Trimming removed 6 bases at V and 0 bases at J, with 7 bases between. The CDR3 covers 13 residues. Germline V lookup: CDR1 SGHTA, CDR2 FQGNSA. This chain's CDR3 is CASRVASTDTQYF. The CDR3 DNA reads as TGTGCCAGCAGGGTGGCTAGCACAGATACGCAGTATTTT.

As regards this clone: An end of the junction differs from the germline gene, which may be a read error. The chain uses TRBV7-7 and TRBJ2-5; D gene unclear. The CDR3 is 13 amino acids. CDR1 SSHAT and CDR2 FNYEAQ come from the germline V gene (reference sequence). The CDR3 here is CASSLGQGETQYF. The CDR3 DNA is TGTGCTAGCAGCTTAGGTCAAGGAGAGACCCAGTACTTC.